The present T cell receptor (beta chain) was sequenced within a study of vaccination and CD4 T cells after COVID-19. Sequencing of DNA taken from cultured CD4+ T cells relied on the Oncomine TCR Beta short-read assay. From the PCR reads, TCRdb called clonotypes with MiXCR, one entry per CDR3 protein. Seen here are 20,000 to 30,000 distinct CDR3 sequences, about three fifths observed once, and the top ten hold 7.8%. With respect to this clonotype: Antigen unknown.

V was clipped by 5 bases and J by 0 bases; unmatched bases: 14. Germline V gene sequence: CDR1 DFQATT, CDR2 SNEGSKA (reference sequence). The CDR3 extends over 18 amino acids. Treatment specified: roughly 11-day PBMC culture with coronavirus spike peptide pools or control peptides (ViraFEST assay). The chain couples TRBV20-1 to TRBJ2-3; TRBD2 matches 10 bases. The TCR was taken from a human donor who had recovered from COVID-19. Sequenced material: CD4+ T cells from blood, cultured in vitro. CDR3 in DNA: TGCAGTGCTCCCCGACCGGGGCTAGCGGGAGAAAGCACAGATACGCAGTATTTT. It specifies CSAPRPGLAGESTDTQYF.